These 20 T cell receptor beta chains came from one sample sequenced in a study of blood T cell repertoires in COVID-19. Profiling relied on immunoSEQ multiplex PCR, and the TCRdb table lists in-frame clones only, not all of them. The sample lists 250,000 to 300,000 clones, approximately 91% seen once, with approximately 2.5% in the top ten. Sequenced material: PBMCs or T cells enriched from blood (not recorded which). The receptors were gathered from a woman aged 40 to 55 with acute COVID-19.

Here the CDR3 DNA reads TGTGCCAGCAGCTTAGGGACAGGGGGGTGGCACACCGGGGAGCTGTTTTTT. Its translation is CASSLGTGGWHTGELFF. The chain couples TRBV11-2 to TRBJ2-2, with 10 bases aligning to TRBD1. V lost 1 base and J lost 3; bases outside the gene matches: 5. Germline V gene lookup returns CDR1 SGHAT and CDR2 FQNNGV. The CDR3 extends over 17 amino acids.

This sequence joins TRBV19 and TRBJ2-5; 13 bases line up with TRBD2. Germline V lookup: CDR1 LNHDA, CDR2 SQIVND (reference sequence). The CDR3 consists of 20 residues. V lost 4 bases and J lost 2; bases outside the gene matches: 16. CDR3 DNA sequence: TGTGCCAGTAGTACGCCTCCCCGACTAGCGGGGGGCCCTTTACAAGAGACCCAGTACTTC. Translating it yields CASSTPPRLAGGPLQETQYF.

V usage is TRBV24-1 and J usage is TRBJ2-5; tentative D call: TRBD2 (5 bases). The germline CDR1 and CDR2 sequences are KGHDR and SFDVKD. CDR3 size: 14 residues. With 3 bases removed from V and 5 bases from J, the gap between germline ends came to 12 bases. This CDR3 is CATSDPRTAETQYF. The CDR3 DNA reads TGTGCCACCAGTGATCCCCGGACTGCGGAGACCCAGTACTTC.

This chain links TRBV13 with TRBJ2-7, with 8 nucleotides matching TRBD2. V dropped 5 bases and J dropped 4; count of bases not matched to a gene: 13. The CDR3 extends over 16 amino acids. In germline, CDR1 is PRHDT, CDR2 FYEKMQ (reference sequence). CDR3 amino acids: CASSRSRLAGGYEQYF. The CDR3 bases are TGTGCCAGCAGCCGAAGCCGCCTAGCGGGCGGTTACGAGCAGTACTTC.

The CDR3 spells CAWSVWQEGYTF. DNA for the CDR3: TGTGCCTGGAGTGTATGGCAGGAAGGCTACACCTTC. V and J are TRBV30 and TRBJ1-2; D is unresolved. This CDR3 spans 12 amino acids. V lost 0 bases, J lost 8 bases, and 10 bases lay in between. Germline CDR1 is GTSNPN and CDR2 is SVGIG (reference sequence).

The chain joins TRBV4-1 to TRBJ2-1, with 11 positions matching TRBD2. Trimming at V came to 3 bases and at J to 3 bases, leaving 4 bases not matched to a gene. CDR3 length equals 16 residues. The germline gives CDR1 MGHRA, CDR2 YSYEKL. CDR3 sequence reads: CASSQFSGRGYNEQFF. CDR3 DNA sequence: TGCGCCAGCAGCCAGTTTAGCGGGAGGGGCTACAATGAGCAGTTCTTC.

The chain is built from TRBV11-2 and TRBJ1-1; D is perhaps TRBD1 (5 bases). With 4 bases removed from V and 0 bases from J, the gap between germline ends came to 12 bases. Germline V gene lookup returns CDR1 SGHAT and CDR2 FQNNGV. The CDR3 runs 15 residues. CDR3 DNA sequence: TGTGCCAGCAGCTGGGGAGGGACCATGAACACTGAAGCTTTCTTT. This gives the protein CASSWGGTMNTEAFF.

The chain has TRBV5-1 and TRBJ2-2, with a weak D call TRBD2 (6 bases). Deletions cut 0 bases from V and 5 bases from J, with 11 bases between. There are 15 residues in the CDR3. Germline CDR1 reads SGHRS; CDR2 reads YFSETQ. The CDR3, as DNA: TGCGCCAGCAGCTTGGCGGGAGAAGGGACCGGGGAGCTGTTTTTT. It encodes CASSLAGEGTGELFF.

This chain connects TRBV27 to TRBJ2-1; TRBD2 aligns across 8 bases. The germline V gene encodes CDR1 MNHEY and CDR2 SMNVEV (reference sequence). The CDR3 is made up of 16 amino acids. J gave up 5 bases and V 3 bases, and 9 bases lay outside the gene matches. The CDR3 loop is CASSFVGGRPHNEQFF. CDR3 coding DNA: TGTGCCAGCAGTTTCGTTGGCGGGAGGCCCCACAATGAGCAGTTCTTC.

This chain uses TRBV13 with TRBJ2-2; the match to TRBD1 covers 10 bases. Germline CDR1 reads PRHDT; CDR2 reads FYEKMQ (reference sequence). V was clipped by 5 bases and J by 5 bases; unmatched bases: 5. The CDR3 is 15 residues long. The CDR3 is CASSAGTGDTGELFF. As DNA, the CDR3 is TGTGCCAGCAGCGCCGGGACAGGGGATACCGGGGAGCTGTTTTTT.

This chain uses TRBV2 with TRBJ1-1; D possibly corresponds to TRBD1 (6 bases). From germline, CDR1 is SNHLY and CDR2 FYNNEI. Between the trimmed V and J ends, which lost 3 bases and 4 bases, there was a span of 15 bases. This CDR3 has 15 residues. In DNA form, the CDR3 reads TGTGCCAGCAGTGATTTCAGGGGCCCGTTCACTGAAGCTTTCTTT. Translating it yields CASSDFRGPFTEAFF.

The chain is built from TRBV7-2 and TRBJ2-7; no reliable D call. This CDR3 is 12 amino acids long. Germline CDR1 and CDR2: SGHTA and FQGNSA. V was cut by 5 bases and J by 0 bases, with 5 bases left in between. The CDR3 region has the DNA TGTGCCAGCAGCCCCTACTCCTACGAGCAGTACTTC. Its translation is CASSPYSYEQYF.

The chain has TRBV27 and TRBJ1-5; 10 bases agree with TRBD1. With V trimmed by 2 bases and J by 3 bases, 4 bases remained unmatched. This CDR3 is built from 16 residues. CDR1 and CDR2 (germline): MNHEY, SMNVEV (reference sequence). The CDR3 reads CASSLGTGVNNQPQHF. Written as DNA, the CDR3 is TGTGCCAGCAGTTTAGGGACAGGGGTTAACAATCAGCCCCAGCATTTT.

The chain has TRBV30 and TRBJ2-7; tentative D call: TRBD2 (6 bases). CDR3 length: 13 residues. The V end was cut by 4 bases, the J end by 7 bases, with 17 bases between. The germline gives CDR1 GTSNPN, CDR2 SVGIG (reference sequence). The CDR3 loop reads CAWTGGPGGEQYF. The CDR3 nucleotides read TGTGCCTGGACCGGAGGGCCCGGGGGAGAGCAGTACTTC.

This sequence joins TRBV6-2 or TRBV6-3 and TRBJ1-5; D not resolved. The CDR3 is 14 residues long. Germline V lookup: CDR1 MNHEY, CDR2 SVGEGT. V was pared by 5 bases and J by 4 bases, with 12 bases between. For the CDR3, the DNA is TGTGCCAGCAGTCAAACTTTCGGGAATCAGCCCCAGCATTTT. Its translation is CASSQTFGNQPQHF.

The gene calls are TRBV9 and TRBJ1-2, with TRBD1 identical over 9 bases. Germline loops: CDR1 SGDLS, CDR2 YYNGEE. The CDR3 length is 15 residues. V lost 3 bases, J lost 4 bases, and 7 bases stayed unmatched. This CDR3 is CASSARDRAGYGYTF. The DNA of the CDR3 is TGTGCCAGCAGCGCGAGGGACAGGGCCGGCTATGGCTACACCTTC.

The chain is built from TRBV6-2 or TRBV6-3 and TRBJ2-1; maybe TRBD2 (6 bases). The CDR3 length is 15 residues. The ends were cut back, 5 bases at V and 0 bases at J, with 11 bases in the middle. Germline assignment: CDR1 MNHEY and CDR2 SVGEGT. The CDR3 here is CASSGAGSSYNEQFF. The CDR3 region has the DNA TGTGCCAGCAGTGGGGCGGGAAGCTCCTACAATGAGCAGTTCTTC.

This chain connects TRBV19 to TRBJ2-1, with 9 bases fitting TRBD2. Germline V lookup: CDR1 LNHDA, CDR2 SQIVND (reference sequence). The length of the CDR3 is 15 residues. Trimming cost V 7 bases and J 5 bases; bases outside gene matches: 9. The CDR3 is CASNLGGLADNEQFF. The CDR3 DNA sequence: TGTGCCAGTAACCTAGGGGGACTAGCTGACAATGAGCAGTTCTTC.

This chain uses TRBV9 with TRBJ2-1; D possibly corresponds to TRBD2 (6 bases). This CDR3 contains 14 residues. V was pared by 1 base and J by 10 bases, with 15 bases between. Germline V gene lookup returns CDR1 SGDLS and CDR2 YYNGEE. CDR3 amino acids: CASSVRIGAGEQFF. CDR3 DNA: TGTGCCAGCAGCGTAAGGATCGGAGCGGGCGAGCAGTTCTTC.

This rearrangement joins TRBV6-6 to TRBJ2-7; D is unresolved. V was pared by 0 bases and J by 13 bases, with 10 bases between. Germline CDR1 and CDR2: MNHNY and SVGAGI (reference sequence). The CDR3 length is 11 residues. CDR3 DNA sequence: TGTGCCAGCAGTTACTCTCAGGCCCCTTACTTC. Protein: CASSYSQAPYF.